This TCR beta chain was identified in a study of blood T cells in healthy people across ages. About the research overall: With template switching, about one barcoded beta molecule was captured per two T cells.

Next came a second PCR, run for about 7 to 12 cycles, which used a sample-barcoded 5' primer along with a J-beta primer mix. TCRdb ran MiXCR on the 5' RACE reads and lists one entry per CDR3 protein. This sample has 890,000 or so distinct CDR3 sequences, with about 59% found just once. The source is a man between 25 and 39 years old in good health. Specimen: blood.

The chain's CDR3 is CASSPGGAVLETQYF. The DNA of the CDR3 is TGTGCCAGCAGCCCCGGGGGGGCCGTTTTGGAGACCCAGTACTTC. The V gene is TRBV3-1, the J gene TRBJ2-5, with 8 bases lining up with TRBD2. Germline V gives CDR1 LGHDT, CDR2 YNNKEL (reference sequence). The CDR3 extends over 15 amino acids. Germline trimming cut 4 bases from V and 5 bases from J; bases unmatched to any gene: 9.